Presented here are 10 T cell receptor beta chains from one specimen sequenced in a study of T cell responses to AZD1222 COVID-19 vaccine. The data were produced by immunoSEQ multiplex PCR, yet TCRdb's version contains in-frame clones alone and is incomplete. Altogether approximately 210,000 clones are present, just over 90% being singletons, with the ten largest covering approximately 3.7%. The sample here was peripheral blood, taken 28 days after the second AZD1222 dose. The receptor source for this set is an adult who received the AZD1222 COVID-19 vaccine.

In nucleotides, the CDR3 is TGTGCCTGGAGTGTAGATGGTAGCCTGTTCTTC. Amino acid sequence: CAWSVDGSLFF. J is TRBJ2-1 and V is TRBV30; D uncertain. The germline V and J ends were trimmed by 0 bases and 15 bases, with 12 bases remaining between them. The CDR3 has 11 amino acids. Germline loops: CDR1 GTSNPN, CDR2 SVGIG (reference sequence).

V gene TRBV9 combines with J gene TRBJ1-2; D may be TRBD1 (5 bases). Trimming left V 0 bases short and J 5 bases short, with 11 bases between. This CDR3 has 14 amino acids. CDR1 and CDR2 (germline): SGDLS, YYNGEE. CDR3 sequence: CASSVATRGYGYTF. The CDR3, as DNA: TGTGCCAGCAGCGTAGCTACAAGGGGATATGGCTACACCTTC.

The chain joins TRBV4-2 to TRBJ2-4; a weak D match, TRBD2 (6 bases). Germline assignment: CDR1 LGHNA and CDR2 YNFKEQ. V gave up 0 bases and J gave up 6 bases, with 12 bases separating them. The CDR3 covers 15 residues. The CDR3 is CASSQETGERNIQYF. CDR3 bases: TGTGCCAGCAGCCAAGAGACGGGAGAGAGAAACATTCAGTACTTC.

The rearrangement uses TRBV6-2 or TRBV6-3 and TRBJ2-1; D is ambiguous. The CDR3 runs 11 residues. Germline V CDR1 and CDR2: MNHEY, SVGEGT. The V end lost 6 bases, the J end lost 8 bases, and 8 bases lay between the germline ends. CDR3 amino acids: CASSPGHEQFF. The CDR3 bases are TGTGCCAGCAGCCCTGGGCATGAGCAGTTCTTC.

The V gene is TRBV27, the J gene TRBJ2-1; 9 bases match TRBD2. Germline-derived CDR1 and CDR2 are MNHEY and SMNVEV (reference sequence). The CDR3 is made up of 11 amino acids. The ends lost 3 bases at V and 12 bases at J; junction bases unmatched: 0. The CDR3 DNA follows: TGTGCCAGCAGTTTTAGCGGGAGGCAGTTCTTC. It specifies CASSFSGRQFF.

The CDR3 nucleotides are TGTGCTAGTGGTTTGTTCGGAAGGACCCTGGTTCATAATTCACCCCTCCACTTT. Translation: CASGLFGRTLVHNSPLHF. This chain joins TRBV12-5 and TRBJ1-6; D gene ambiguous. Germline CDR1 and CDR2: LGHNT and FRNRAP. Trimming removed 2 bases from V and 5 bases from J, with 19 bases in between. The CDR3 is made up of 18 amino acids. The variable domain in full, with the rest retrieved from reference TRBV12-5 and TRBJ1-6, is DARVTQTPRHKVTEMGQEVTMRCQPILGHNTVFWYRQTMMQGLELLAYFRNRAPLDDSGMPKDRFSAEMPDATLATLKIQPSEPRDSAVYFCASGLFGRTLVHNSPLHFGNGTRLTVT.

This rearrangement joins TRBV19 to TRBJ1-5; D gene ambiguous. The CDR3 has 15 residues. The germline V and J ends were trimmed by 3 bases and 2 bases, with 11 bases remaining between them. Germline CDR1 LNHDA, CDR2 SQIVND (reference sequence). The CDR3 sequence: CASSMSRYGNQPQHF. CDR3 DNA sequence: TGTGCCAGTAGTATGAGCAGGTACGGCAATCAGCCCCAGCATTTT.

This chain connects TRBV5-1 to TRBJ1-2, with D uncertain. Germline CDR1 reads SGHRS; CDR2 reads YFSETQ. This CDR3 has 14 amino acids. With 0 bases removed from V and 1 base from J, the gap between germline ends came to 7 bases. The DNA of the CDR3 is TGCGCCAGCAGCTTGGACCTGAATAACTATGGCTACACCTTC. Translation gives CASSLDLNNYGYTF.

The chain has TRBV11-2 and TRBJ1-4; 8 nucleotides line up with TRBD1. V shed 4 bases and J 8 bases; nucleotides not matched to a gene: 9. This CDR3 comprises 15 residues. CDR1 SGHAT and CDR2 FQNNGV come from the germline V gene. Here the CDR3 DNA reads TGTGCCAGCAGCTCCCTTTTGACAGGGGTGGAAAAACTGTTTTTT. Protein product: CASSSLLTGVEKLFF. Full variable domain (missing parts from reference TRBV11-2 and TRBJ1-4): EAGVAQSPRYKIIEKRQSVAFWCNPISGHATLYWYQQILGQGPKLLIQFQNNGVVDDSQLPKDRFSAERLKGVDSTLKIQPAKLEDSAVYLCASSSLLTGVEKLFFGSGTQLSVL.

The chain combines TRBV29-1 with TRBJ2-4; D is unclear. V lost 4 bases, J lost 11 bases, and 15 bases lay in between. The germline CDR1 and CDR2 sequences are SQVTM and ANQGSEA. This CDR3 comprises 12 residues. This CDR3 reads CSVGGSSGLQYF. CDR3 coding DNA: TGCAGCGTTGGGGGTTCCAGTGGCCTTCAGTACTTC.